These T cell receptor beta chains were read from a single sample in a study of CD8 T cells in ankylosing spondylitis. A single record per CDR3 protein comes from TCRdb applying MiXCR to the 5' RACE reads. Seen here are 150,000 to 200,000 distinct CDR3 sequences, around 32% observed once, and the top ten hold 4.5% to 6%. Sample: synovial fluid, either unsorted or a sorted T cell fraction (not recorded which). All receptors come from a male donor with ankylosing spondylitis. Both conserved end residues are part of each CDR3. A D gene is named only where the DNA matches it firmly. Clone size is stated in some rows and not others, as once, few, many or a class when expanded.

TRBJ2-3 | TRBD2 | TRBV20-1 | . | CSARDLGTRHTDTQYF | TGCAGTGCTAGAGATTTGGGGACTAGGCACACAGATACGCAGTATTTT
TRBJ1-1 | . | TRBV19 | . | CASSKQGGWTTEAFF | TGTGCCAGTAGTAAACAGGGCGGGTGGACCACTGAAGCTTTCTTT
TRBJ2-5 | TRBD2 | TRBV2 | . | CASSSSGVPRETQYF | TGTGCCAGCAGCTCCAGCGGGGTGCCGCGGGAGACCCAGTACTTC
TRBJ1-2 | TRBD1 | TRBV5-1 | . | CASSPEGRDSYGYTF | TGCGCCAGCAGCCCGGAGGGAAGGGACAGCTATGGCTACACCTTC
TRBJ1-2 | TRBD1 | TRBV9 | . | CASSVGGQFYGYTF | TGTGCCAGCAGCGTAGGGGGACAGTTCTATGGCTACACCTTC
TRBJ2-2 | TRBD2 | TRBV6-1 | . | CASSVLAGVAAGELFF | TGTGCCAGCAGTGTCCTAGCGGGAGTAGCGGCCGGGGAGCTGTTTTTT
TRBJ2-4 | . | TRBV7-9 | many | CASSLELGKNIQYF | TGTGCCAGCAGCTTAGAACTAGGGAAAAACATTCAGTACTTC
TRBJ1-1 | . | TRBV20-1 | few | CSARDRGRGTEAFF | TGCAGTGCTAGAGATCGAGGGCGGGGGACTGAAGCTTTCTTT
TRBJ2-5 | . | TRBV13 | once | CASSLWDGGLPAYF | TGTGCCAGCAGCTTATGGGACGGGGGGCTCCCGGCGTACTTC
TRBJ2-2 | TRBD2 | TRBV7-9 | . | CAIPSLSGRNTGELFF | TGTGCCATCCCCTCGTTAAGCGGGAGGAACACCGGGGAGCTGTTTTTT
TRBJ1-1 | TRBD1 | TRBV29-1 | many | CSVDPPQGAGTEAFF | TGCAGCGTTGACCCCCCTCAGGGGGCGGGCACTGAAGCTTTCTTT
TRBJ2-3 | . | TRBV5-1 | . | CASSLGTGADTQYF | TGCGCCAGCAGCTTGGGGACGGGGGCAGATACGCAGTATTTT
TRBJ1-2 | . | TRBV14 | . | CASSQAWSPYYGYTF | TGTGCCAGCAGCCAAGCTTGGTCCCCCTACTATGGCTACACCTTC
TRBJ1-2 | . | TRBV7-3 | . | CASSLTRSPGAITF | TGTGCCAGCAGCTTAACCAGGAGCCCAGGGGCTATCACCTTC
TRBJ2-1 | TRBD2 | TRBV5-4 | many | CASSLGLADNNEQFF | TGTGCCAGCAGCTTGGGGCTAGCGGACAACAATGAGCAGTTCTTC
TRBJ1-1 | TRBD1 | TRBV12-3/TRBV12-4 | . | CASRPGQMNTEAFF | TGTGCCAGCAGGCCGGGACAGATGAACACTGAAGCTTTCTTT
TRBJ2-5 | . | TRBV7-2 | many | CASGRGIAQETQYF | TGTGCCAGCGGGAGGGGGATAGCCCAAGAGACCCAGTACTTC
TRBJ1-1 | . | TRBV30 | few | CAWSEWGARTEAFF | TGTGCCTGGAGTGAATGGGGGGCTAGGACTGAAGCTTTCTTT
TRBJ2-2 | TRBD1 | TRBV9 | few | CASSVRGGAVGELFF | TGTGCCAGCAGCGTACGAGGGGGCGCGGTCGGGGAGCTGTTTTTT
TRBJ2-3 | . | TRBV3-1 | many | CASSQVVRGPQVYF | TGTGCCAGCAGCCAAGTAGTCCGGGGACCTCAGGTCTATTTT
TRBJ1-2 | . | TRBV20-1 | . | CSARGTGIANYGYTF | TGCAGTGCTAGGGGAACAGGGATAGCTAACTATGGCTACACCTTC
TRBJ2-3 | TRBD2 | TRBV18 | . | CASSLAAGADTQYF | TGTGCCAGCTCACTCGCGGCGGGAGCAGATACGCAGTATTTT
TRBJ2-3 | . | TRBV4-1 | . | CASSRGEGRTDTQYF | TGCGCCAGCAGCCGAGGAGAGGGGCGCACAGATACGCAGTATTTT
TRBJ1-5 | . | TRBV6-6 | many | CASRGGDGQPQHF | TGTGCCAGCAGAGGGGGGGATGGCCAGCCCCAGCATTTT
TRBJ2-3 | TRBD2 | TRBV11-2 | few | CASSLDRLAGVDTQYF | TGTGCCAGCAGCTTAGATCGACTAGCGGGAGTAGATACGCAGTATTTT
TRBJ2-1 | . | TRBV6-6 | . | CASMAYYNEQFF | TGTGCCAGCATGGCCTACTACAATGAGCAGTTCTTC
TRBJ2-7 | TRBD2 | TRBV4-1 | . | CASSQDRWGGYQYF | TGCGCCAGCAGCCAAGATCGTTGGGGGGGTTACCAGTACTTC
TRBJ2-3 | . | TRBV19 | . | CASSPFLAKVTDTQYF | TGTGCCAGTAGCCCGTTTTTAGCGAAGGTCACAGATACGCAGTATTTT
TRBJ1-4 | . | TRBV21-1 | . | CASRGRGTNEKLFF | TGTGCCAGTAGGGGCAGGGGAACTAATGAAAAACTGTTTTTT
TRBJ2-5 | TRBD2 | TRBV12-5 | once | CASGLGTMASGRQETQYF | TGTGCTAGTGGTTTGGGAACTATGGCTAGCGGGAGGCAAGAGACCCAGTACTTC
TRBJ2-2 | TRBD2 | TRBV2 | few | CASSGGLASTGELFF | TGTGCCAGCAGTGGGGGACTAGCGTCAACCGGGGAGCTGTTTTTT
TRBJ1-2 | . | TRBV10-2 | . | CASSVNEDSVYGYTF | TGCGCCAGCAGTGTCAACGAGGACAGCGTCTATGGCTACACCTTC
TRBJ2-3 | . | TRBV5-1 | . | CASSLVSGSTDTQYF | TGCGCCAGCAGCTTGGTTTCGGGGAGCACAGATACGCAGTATTTT
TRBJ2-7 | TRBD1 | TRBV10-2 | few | CASSTGTGGEQYF | TGCGCCAGCAGTACCGGGACAGGGGGCGAGCAGTACTTC
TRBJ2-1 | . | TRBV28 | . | CASTEARSYNEQFF | TGTGCCAGCACGGAAGCTAGGTCCTACAATGAGCAGTTCTTC
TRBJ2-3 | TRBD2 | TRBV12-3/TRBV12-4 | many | CASSLNSGDTTQYF | TGTGCCAGCAGTTTAAATAGCGGGGACACAACGCAGTATTTT